The 28 T cell receptor beta chains below all came from one sample that was sequenced in a study of cytomegalovirus exposure and HLA in healthy donors. Repertoires were generated with immunoSEQ multiplex PCR, while TCRdb's copy carries only in-frame clones and drops some. The sample includes fewer than 350,000 clones, roughly 90% of them seen just once. Specimen: PBMCs. The receptors originated from a woman aged 18-35 years in good health and CMV-seronegative.

In its sample, this clone was seen once. The chain carries TRBV2 and TRBJ2-5; tentatively, D is TRBD2 (6 bases). Trimming cost V 6 bases and J 2 bases, with 13 bases left between them. The germline V gene has CDR1 SNHLY and CDR2 FYNNEI. The CDR3 runs to 14 residues. CDR3 sequence (DNA): TGTGCCAGCAGGGTGGGGCTAGCGCAAGAGACCCAGTACTTC. Translation: CASRVGLAQETQYF.

This chain links TRBV5-1 with TRBJ2-3; the D gene is possibly TRBD1 (5 bases). This CDR3 contains 14 residues. Deletions cut 4 bases from V and 4 bases from J, with 13 bases between. CDR1 is SGHRS, CDR2 YFSETQ, per germline. CDR3 amino acids: CASSLQGAPDTQYF. The CDR3 DNA is TGCGCCAGCAGCCTCCAAGGGGCCCCAGATACGCAGTATTTT. Using reference TRBV5-1 and TRBJ2-3 for the parts outside the CDR3, the full variable domain is KAGVTQTPRYLIKTRGQQVTLSCSPISGHRSVSWYQQTPGQGLQFLFEYFSETQRNKGNFPGRFSGRQFSNSRSEMNVSTLELGDSALYLCASSLQGAPDTQYFGPGTRLTVL.

This chain links TRBV28 with TRBJ1-4; 9 nucleotides align to TRBD1. V dropped 11 bases and J dropped 1; count of bases not matched to a gene: 14. Germline values: CDR1 MDHEN, CDR2 SYDVKM. The CDR3 is made up of 17 amino acids. CDR3: CAVNPGTGWRTNEKLFF. DNA of the CDR3: TGTGCCGTAAACCCCGGGACAGGGTGGAGAACTAATGAAAAACTGTTTTTT.

V and J are TRBV6-1 and TRBJ1-5; no clear D gene. The length of the CDR3 is 13 residues. V lost 6 bases to trimming and J lost 6 bases, with 12 bases between them. Germline V CDR1 and CDR2: MNHNS, SASEGT. CDR3 bases: TGTGCCAGCAGCTCAGGCCTCTTTCAGCCCCAGCATTTT. This encodes CASSSGLFQPQHF.

The chain combines TRBV20-1 with TRBJ1-1; D is ambiguous. Germline CDR1 DFQATT, CDR2 SNEGSKA (reference sequence). Between the trimmed V and J ends, which lost 7 bases and 4 bases, there was a span of 10 bases. This CDR3 spans 11 amino acids. CDR3 residues: CSGGAGTEAFF. DNA of the CDR3: TGCAGTGGAGGTGCGGGCACTGAAGCTTTCTTT.

This chain connects TRBV28 to TRBJ1-3, with no clear D. Germline V CDR1 and CDR2: MDHEN, SYDVKM. The CDR3 length is 18 residues. Trimming cost V 5 bases and J 0 bases, with 20 bases left between them. DNA of the CDR3: TGTGCCAGCAGTCCGCCTTCCACATTCCTCTCCTCTGGAAACACCATATATTTT. Protein: CASSPPSTFLSSGNTIYF.

The chain employs TRBV5-4 and TRBJ1-6; D possibly corresponds to TRBD1 (5 bases). Germline lookup yields CDR1 SGHNT and CDR2 YYREEE (reference sequence). The CDR3 loop spans 12 amino acids. Trimming cost V 6 bases and J 10 bases, with 11 bases left between them. CDR3: CASTSGGSPLHF. The DNA for the CDR3 is TGTGCCAGCACCTCCGGGGGGTCACCCCTCCACTTT. The full variable domain, its missing parts supplied by reference TRBV5-4 and TRBJ1-6, is ETGVTQSPTHLIKTRGQQVTLRCSSQSGHNTVSWYQQALGQGPQFIFQYYREEENGRGNFPPRFSGLQFPNYSSELNVNALELDDSALYLCASTSGGSPLHFGNGTRLTVT.

The chain uses TRBV5-5 and TRBJ2-7; 7 nucleotides match TRBD2. Per germline, CDR1 SGHKS and CDR2 YYEKEE (reference sequence). Unmatched junction bases numbered 11, after V lost 0 bases and J lost 2 bases. The CDR3 totals 17 residues. As DNA, the CDR3 is TGTGCCAGCAGCTTGGGGGGGGGAGGGCCTGAAGCCTACGAGCAGTACTTC. Translated: CASSLGGGGPEAYEQYF.

The rearrangement links TRBV6-1 to TRBJ1-2; D remains unclear. This CDR3 is built from 11 residues. Germline CDR1 reads MNHNS; CDR2 reads SASEGT. Trimming shortened V by 5 bases and J by 2 bases, and 3 bases separated the two germline ends. CDR3 residues: CASSLNYGYTF. The CDR3 DNA is TGTGCCAGCAGTTTAAACTATGGCTACACCTTC.

The rearrangement links TRBV19 to TRBJ2-7; 7 bases are a match to TRBD2. Germline V gene lookup returns CDR1 LNHDA and CDR2 SQIVND (reference sequence). Losses at the gene ends were 1 base for V and 2 bases for J; bases not matched to a gene: 5. CDR3 length equals 15 residues. As DNA, the CDR3 is TGTGCCAGTAGTATAGTCGGCGGGGGAGCCTACGAGCAGTACTTC. It specifies CASSIVGGGAYEQYF. Full variable domain (missing parts from reference TRBV19 and TRBJ2-7): DGGITQSPKYLFRKEGQNVTLSCEQNLNHDAMYWYRQDPGQGLRLIYYSQIVNDFQKGDIAEGYSVSREKKESFPLTVTSAQKNPTAFYLCASSIVGGGAYEQYFGPGTRLTVT.

J is TRBJ1-6 and V is TRBV2; TRBD1 aligns across 8 bases. The CDR3 extends over 15 amino acids. With V trimmed by 6 bases and J by 10 bases, 11 bases remained unmatched. Germline assignment: CDR1 SNHLY and CDR2 FYNNEI. The CDR3 sequence is CASRVDRAASSPLHF. CDR3 in DNA: TGTGCCAGCAGGGTGGACAGGGCAGCCTCGTCACCCCTCCACTTT.

The chain links TRBV5-1 to TRBJ2-5, with 10 bases identical to TRBD2. In germline, CDR1 is SGHRS, CDR2 YFSETQ. Losses at the gene ends were 4 bases for V and 2 bases for J; bases not matched to a gene: 5. CDR3 length equals 15 residues. CDR3 region: CASSGGTSVQETQYF. The CDR3 nucleotides are TGCGCCAGCAGCGGCGGGACTAGCGTACAAGAGACCCAGTACTTC.

The V call is TRBV5-1, the J call TRBJ2-1; a possible D gene is TRBD2 (6 bases). The CDR3 loop spans 14 amino acids. The germline gives CDR1 SGHRS, CDR2 YFSETQ. V was cut by 4 bases and J by 5 bases, with 13 bases left in between. The DNA of the CDR3 is TGCGCCAGCAGCCTGAGGACTACAGACAATGAGCAGTTCTTC. This encodes CASSLRTTDNEQFF.

This chain links TRBV7-7 with TRBJ2-1, with 16 bases identical to TRBD2. Trimming removed 5 bases from V and 7 bases from J; junction bases left unmatched: 2. The CDR3 totals 15 residues. Per germline, CDR1 SSHAT and CDR2 FNYEAQ (reference sequence). CDR3 amino acids: CASSTGLAGGNEQFF. Here the CDR3 DNA reads TGTGCCAGCAGCACGGGACTAGCGGGGGGGAATGAGCAGTTCTTC.

This chain joins TRBV28 and TRBJ2-5; D remains unclear. Looked up from germline, CDR1 is MDHEN and CDR2 is SYDVKM. V dropped 6 bases and J dropped 5 bases, with 7 bases sitting between them. The CDR3 loop spans 11 amino acids. This CDR3 reads CASSSLETQYF. Here the CDR3 DNA reads TGTGCCAGCAGCTCCTTGGAGACCCAGTACTTC.

V and J are TRBV11-2 and TRBJ2-7, with a possible D match to TRBD2 (6 bases). Trimming took 7 bases from V and 0 from J, leaving 16 bases between them. From germline, CDR1 is SGHAT and CDR2 FQNNGV. The CDR3 is made up of 15 amino acids. As DNA, the CDR3 is TGTGCCAGCACCCATCTCGGCGGGGACTCCTACGAGCAGTACTTC. Its protein product is CASTHLGGDSYEQYF.

This chain links TRBV27 with TRBJ2-1; 11 nucleotides line up with TRBD2. V trimming: 6 bases; J trimming: 1 base; junction bases outside the gene matches: 11. The CDR3 consists of 18 residues. CDR1 MNHEY and CDR2 SMNVEV come from the germline V gene (reference sequence). Written as DNA, the CDR3 is TGTGCCAGCAGCCCCGTTGGTAGCGGGAGGGCTTCCTACAATGAGCAGTTCTTC. Translated, it gives CASSPVGSGRASYNEQFF.

This clone came up a few times. The chain couples TRBV19 to TRBJ1-5; the D is unclear. V was trimmed by 9 bases and J by 9 bases, leaving 18 bases between them. This CDR3 comprises 13 residues. Germline V CDR1 and CDR2: LNHDA, SQIVND (reference sequence). The CDR3 spells CASKFRREGPQHF. The CDR3 bases are TGTGCCAGCAAATTTAGGCGGGAAGGGCCCCAGCATTTT. The full variable domain, completed using reference TRBV19 and TRBJ1-5, is DGGITQSPKYLFRKEGQNVTLSCEQNLNHDAMYWYRQDPGQGLRLIYYSQIVNDFQKGDIAEGYSVSREKKESFPLTVTSAQKNPTAFYLCASKFRREGPQHFGDGTRLSIL.

V usage is TRBV27 and J usage is TRBJ1-2; D is unclear. The CDR3 has 15 residues. Per germline, CDR1 MNHEY and CDR2 SMNVEV (reference sequence). V lost 2 bases and J lost 2, with 12 bases in between. The CDR3 nucleotides are TGTGCCAGCAGTTTAAGGAGACGCAAGAACTATGGCTACACCTTC. Amino acid sequence: CASSLRRRKNYGYTF.

The chain combines TRBV9 with TRBJ2-1; D possibly corresponds to TRBD2 (6 bases). Per germline, CDR1 SGDLS and CDR2 YYNGEE. CDR3 length: 13 amino acids. Between the trimmed V and J ends, which lost 4 bases and 9 bases, there was a span of 14 bases. CDR3 coding DNA: TGTGCCAGCAGCCCAGAAATGGGGGGTGAGCAGTTCTTC. Its protein is CASSPEMGGEQFF.

The genes are TRBV28 and TRBJ1-2; D is ambiguous. V lost 6 bases to trimming and J lost 4 bases, with 18 bases between them. Germline V gene data show CDR1 as MDHEN and CDR2 as SYDVKM. CDR3 length: 15 residues. As DNA, the CDR3 is TGTGCCAGCAGCGTGCCGGAGGACCTCGTCTATGGCTACACCTTC. Its protein is CASSVPEDLVYGYTF.

The rearrangement joins TRBV11-2 to TRBJ2-7, with TRBD2 identical over 8 bases. CDR1 is SGHAT, CDR2 FQNNGV, per germline. The CDR3 runs to 16 residues. The ends lost 5 bases at V and 0 bases at J; junction bases unmatched: 9. CDR3 in DNA: TGTGCCAGCAGCGGGGCTAGCGGGCAAATCTCCTACGAGCAGTACTTC. Translated: CASSGASGQISYEQYF.

CDR3 sequence: CASSSPGLAGGRLSYEQYF. The CDR3 DNA reads as TGTGCCAGCAGTTCGCCGGGACTAGCGGGAGGACGACTTTCCTACGAGCAGTACTTC. The V call is TRBV27, the J call TRBJ2-7; TRBD2 agrees at 15 bases. Germline CDR1 is MNHEY and CDR2 is SMNVEV (reference sequence). There are 19 residues in the CDR3. J lost 1 base, V lost 4 bases, and 11 bases had no gene match.

The chain uses TRBV28 and TRBJ2-7, with D possibly being TRBD2 (7 bases). V was shortened by 4 bases and J by 0 bases, with 22 bases between the two germline ends. Germline CDR1 is MDHEN and CDR2 is SYDVKM. The CDR3 is made up of 18 amino acids. This CDR3 is CASSYPPRGGGNSYEQYF. The DNA for the CDR3 is TGTGCCAGCAGTTACCCCCCTAGGGGGGGCGGGAACTCCTACGAGCAGTACTTC. The full variable domain, with the rest looked up from reference TRBV28 and TRBJ2-7, is DVKVTQSSRYLVKRTGEKVFLECVQDMDHENMFWYRQDPGLGLRLIYFSYDVKMKEKGDIPEGYSVSREKKERFSLILESASTNQTSMYLCASSYPPRGGGNSYEQYFGPGTRLTVT.

In this sample, this clone turned up once. The chain combines TRBV5-1 with TRBJ1-2; TRBD1 matches at 7 bases. Germline-derived CDR1 and CDR2 are SGHRS and YFSETQ. This CDR3 is built from 13 residues. The V segment lost 7 bases and the J segment 4 bases; nucleotides outside the gene matches: 7. The DNA for the CDR3 is TGCGCCAGCGAGCCGGGACAGCGCTATGGCTACACCTTC. Residues: CASEPGQRYGYTF.

This chain uses TRBV28 with TRBJ2-1; possible D gene TRBD2, 6 bases. From germline, CDR1 is MDHEN and CDR2 SYDVKM. Trimming cost V 8 bases and J 9 bases, with 14 bases left between them. The CDR3 consists of 12 residues. CDR3 sequence reads: CASRDWGIEQFF. In DNA, the CDR3 is TGTGCCAGCCGGGACTGGGGCATTGAGCAGTTCTTC.

The chain links TRBV28 to TRBJ1-3; 7 bases fit TRBD1. V lost 6 bases, J lost 2 bases, and 4 bases stayed unmatched. Germline loops: CDR1 MDHEN, CDR2 SYDVKM. The CDR3 covers 14 residues. In nucleotides, the CDR3 is TGTGCCAGCAGGATAGGACAGGCTGGAAACACCATATATTTT. This translates into CASRIGQAGNTIYF.

The rearrangement uses TRBV11-1 and TRBJ2-7; TRBD1 matches 8 bases. CDR1 is SGHAT, CDR2 FQDESV, per germline (reference sequence). Trimming took 4 bases from V and 0 from J; bases not matched to a gene: 8. The CDR3 contains 16 residues. CDR3 in DNA: TGTGCCAGCAGCTCGATCGACAGGGGATACTCCTACGAGCAGTACTTC. It is translated as CASSSIDRGYSYEQYF.